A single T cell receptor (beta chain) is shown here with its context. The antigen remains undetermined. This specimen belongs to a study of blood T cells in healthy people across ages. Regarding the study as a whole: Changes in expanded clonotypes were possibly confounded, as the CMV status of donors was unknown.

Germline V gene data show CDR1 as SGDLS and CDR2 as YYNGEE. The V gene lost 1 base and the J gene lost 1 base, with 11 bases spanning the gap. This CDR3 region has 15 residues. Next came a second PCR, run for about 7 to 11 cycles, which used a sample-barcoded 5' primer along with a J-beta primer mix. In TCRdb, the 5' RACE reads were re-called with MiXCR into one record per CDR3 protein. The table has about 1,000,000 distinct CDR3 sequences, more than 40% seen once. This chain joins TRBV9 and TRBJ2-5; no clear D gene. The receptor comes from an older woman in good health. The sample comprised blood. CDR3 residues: CASSVSPAAQETQYF. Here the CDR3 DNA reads TGTGCCAGCAGCGTAAGTCCAGCAGCCCAAGAGACCCAGTACTTC.